The rows below give T cell receptor beta chains drawn from one sample of a study of cytomegalovirus exposure and HLA in healthy donors. TCRdb's copy holds only in-frame clones and misses some; the assay was immunoSEQ multiplex PCR. The sample yields approximately 160,000 clones, around four fifths seen once. The sequencing sample was made of PBMCs. These receptors came from a male donor in good health and CMV-seropositive. Both conserved end residues are part of each CDR3. D genes are given only for firm matches. Expanded clones are given a class, and other clones once, few, many or no size at all.

D: .
size: .
J: TRBJ1-5
V: TRBV4-2
CDR3: CASSQDPNQPQHF
DNA: TGTGCCAGCAGCCAAGATCCGAATCAGCCCCAGCATTTT

D: TRBD1
size: .
J: TRBJ1-2
V: TRBV6-5
CDR3: CASSYSEQGIDYGYTF
DNA: TGTGCCAGCAGTTACTCAGAACAGGGGATAGACTATGGCTACACCTTC

D: .
size: .
J: TRBJ2-7
V: TRBV5-1
CDR3: CASSGWGGANEQYF
DNA: TGCGCCAGCAGTGGTTGGGGGGGGGCCAACGAGCAGTACTTC

D: TRBD1
size: few
J: TRBJ1-5
V: TRBV2
CDR3: CASSNTGDQPQHF
DNA: TGTGCCAGCAGCAACACAGGGGATCAGCCCCAGCATTTT

D: .
size: once
J: TRBJ2-5
V: TRBV11-2
CDR3: CASSLTRETQYF
DNA: TGTGCCAGCAGCCTAACGCGAGAGACCCAGTACTTC

D: .
size: .
J: TRBJ2-7
V: TRBV5-1
CDR3: CASSLGISGLEQYF
DNA: TGCGCCAGCAGCTTGGGGATTTCAGGACTCGAGCAGTACTTC

D: TRBD1
size: .
J: TRBJ2-5
V: TRBV5-6
CDR3: CASSFSTGLGETQYF
DNA: TGTGCCAGCAGCTTCTCGACAGGGTTGGGGGAGACCCAGTACTTC

D: TRBD2
size: .
J: TRBJ2-1
V: TRBV4-3
CDR3: CASSQDGLAGVGYNEQFF
DNA: TGCGCCAGCAGCCAAGATGGACTAGCGGGGGTGGGATACAATGAGCAGTTCTTC

D: .
size: .
J: TRBJ1-6
V: TRBV27
CDR3: CASSFDRRSPLHF
DNA: TGTGCCAGCAGTTTTGACAGGCGTTCACCCCTCCACTTT

D: .
size: few
J: TRBJ2-7
V: TRBV13
CDR3: CASSFVGVEQYF
DNA: TGTGCCAGCAGCTTTGTAGGGGTCGAGCAGTACTTC

D: .
size: once
J: TRBJ1-5
V: TRBV7-8
CDR3: CASSPARLSNQPQHF
DNA: TGTGCCAGCAGCCCCGCCAGACTAAGCAATCAGCCCCAGCATTTT

D: .
size: .
J: TRBJ2-7
V: TRBV21-1
CDR3: CASRTGGYEQYF
DNA: TGTGCCAGCCGGACAGGAGGCTACGAGCAGTACTTC

D: TRBD2
size: few
J: TRBJ2-1
V: TRBV6-5
CDR3: CASNGLAGEQFF
DNA: TGTGCCAGCAACGGACTAGCGGGAGAGCAGTTCTTC

D: .
size: .
J: TRBJ2-1
V: TRBV5-4
CDR3: CASSLTGSSYNEQFF
DNA: TGTGCCAGCAGCTTGACAGGTAGCTCCTACAATGAGCAGTTCTTC

D: TRBD1
size: few
J: TRBJ1-1
V: TRBV11-2
CDR3: CASSLGTGISEAFF
DNA: TGTGCCAGCAGCTTAGGGACAGGGATCAGTGAAGCTTTCTTT

D: .
size: .
J: TRBJ2-6
V: TRBV18
CDR3: CASSPPTSMPGANVLTF
DNA: TGTGCCAGCTCACCCCCGACTAGTATGCCCGGGGCCAACGTCCTGACTTTC

D: TRBD1
size: .
J: TRBJ2-1
V: TRBV5-6
CDR3: CASSLDKNRDRVSYNEQFF
DNA: TGTGCCAGCAGCTTGGACAAAAACAGGGACAGGGTCTCCTACAATGAGCAGTTCTTC

D: .
size: .
J: TRBJ2-7
V: TRBV30
CDR3: CAWSKGENYEQYF
DNA: TGTGCCTGGAGTAAGGGAGAGAACTACGAGCAGTACTTC

D: TRBD1
size: .
J: TRBJ1-1
V: TRBV2
CDR3: CANDRGTEAFF
DNA: TGTGCCAACGACAGGGGCACTGAAGCTTTCTTT

D: TRBD1
size: .
J: TRBJ1-1
V: TRBV4-1
CDR3: CASSQYTGALEAFF
DNA: TGCGCCAGCAGCCAATATACAGGGGCGCTTGAAGCTTTCTTT

D: .
size: few
J: TRBJ2-7
V: TRBV6-1
CDR3: CASSETGTFSEQYF
DNA: TGTGCCAGCAGTGAAACGGGGACTTTCTCCGAGCAGTACTTC

D: .
size: .
J: TRBJ2-5
V: TRBV7-2
CDR3: CASSYFPQTNQETQYF
DNA: TGTGCCAGCAGCTACTTCCCCCAGACTAACCAAGAGACCCAGTACTTC

D: .
size: .
J: TRBJ2-5
V: TRBV25-1
CDR3: CASSHRFSQETQYF
DNA: TGTGCCAGCAGTCACCGGTTCTCGCAAGAGACCCAGTACTTC

D: .
size: .
J: TRBJ2-2
V: TRBV2
CDR3: CASRAGTTSTGELFF
DNA: TGTGCCAGCAGAGCCGGGACAACATCCACCGGGGAGCTGTTTTTT

D: TRBD1
size: .
J: TRBJ2-2
V: TRBV29-1
CDR3: CSSTGGGGELFF
DNA: TGCAGCTCGACAGGGGGCGGCGGGGAGCTGTTTTTT

D: .
size: .
J: TRBJ1-3
V: TRBV9
CDR3: CASSASLSSGNTIYF
DNA: TGTGCCAGCAGCGCCTCTTTATCCTCTGGAAACACCATATATTTT

D: TRBD1
size: few
J: TRBJ1-2
V: TRBV7-9
CDR3: CASSGDRGLGGYTF
DNA: TGTGCCAGCAGCGGAGACAGGGGGCTGGGGGGCTACACCTTC

D: .
size: .
J: TRBJ2-7
V: TRBV12-5
CDR3: CASGLVGTYITYEQYF
DNA: TGTGCTAGTGGTTTGGTAGGGACTTACATAACCTACGAGCAGTACTTC

D: TRBD1
size: .
J: TRBJ1-2
V: TRBV29-1
CDR3: CSVEQGARHYGYTF
DNA: TGCAGCGTTGAACAGGGGGCGCGGCACTATGGCTACACCTTC

D: .
size: .
J: TRBJ1-5
V: TRBV18
CDR3: CASSPDSRDQPQHF
DNA: TGTGCCAGCTCACCAGACAGCAGGGATCAGCCCCAGCATTTT

D: .
size: .
J: TRBJ2-5
V: TRBV11-2
CDR3: CASSLGDQGKETQYF
DNA: TGTGCCAGCAGCTTAGGAGACCAGGGGAAGGAGACCCAGTACTTC

D: .
size: .
J: TRBJ1-2
V: TRBV30
CDR3: CAWRREAGRPAGYGYTF
DNA: TGTGCCTGGAGGAGGGAGGCAGGGAGGCCGGCGGGCTATGGCTACACCTTC

D: TRBD1
size: .
J: TRBJ1-3
V: TRBV19
CDR3: CASMKDREKGNTIYF
DNA: TGTGCCAGTATGAAAGACAGGGAGAAGGGAAACACCATATATTTT

D: TRBD2
size: .
J: TRBJ2-1
V: TRBV9
CDR3: CASSVGGGGYNEQFF
DNA: TGTGCCAGCAGCGTGGGCGGGGGGGGATACAATGAGCAGTTCTTC

D: TRBD1
size: .
J: TRBJ1-1
V: TRBV6-5
CDR3: CASSSAVDRGRVLAFF
DNA: TGTGCCAGCAGTTCCGCCGTGGACAGGGGGCGTGTGTTAGCTTTCTTT

D: .
size: .
J: TRBJ1-2
V: TRBV4-1
CDR3: CASSQEVGAYGYTF
DNA: TGCGCCAGCAGCCAAGAGGTGGGGGCTTATGGCTACACCTTC

D: TRBD2
size: .
J: TRBJ2-1
V: TRBV10-3
CDR3: CAISDPGLAPEQFF
DNA: TGTGCCATTTCAGACCCCGGACTAGCACCTGAGCAGTTCTTC

D: .
size: .
J: TRBJ2-3
V: TRBV9
CDR3: CASTGQSTDTQYF
DNA: TGTGCCAGCACCGGACAGAGCACAGATACGCAGTATTTT

D: .
size: .
J: TRBJ2-5
V: TRBV4-1
CDR3: CASSQGAGQETQYF
DNA: TGCGCCAGCAGCCAAGGGGCGGGGCAAGAGACCCAGTACTTC

D: TRBD2
size: .
J: TRBJ2-2
V: TRBV5-1
CDR3: CASSLWGGNTGELFF
DNA: TGCGCCAGCAGCTTGTGGGGGGGGAACACCGGGGAGCTGTTTTTT

D: TRBD1
size: few
J: TRBJ1-2
V: TRBV2
CDR3: CASLDRGRVGYTF
DNA: TGTGCCAGCCTGGACAGGGGGCGCGTTGGCTACACCTTC

D: TRBD1
size: .
J: TRBJ2-7
V: TRBV6-5
CDR3: CASSLPGTGEYEQYF
DNA: TGTGCCAGCAGCTTGCCCGGGACAGGGGAGTACGAGCAGTACTTC